This T cell receptor beta chain was retrieved from a study of shared T cell receptors in the human thymus. The germline V gene encodes CDR1 WNHNN and CDR2 SYGVQD (reference sequence). CDR3 length equals 14 residues. With 6 bases removed from V and 0 bases from J, the gap between germline ends came to 9 bases. Produced via immunoSEQ multiplex PCR; TCRdb's table is partial and in-frame only. The sample records 550,000 to 800,000 clones, approximately 85% being singletons. The sample was also linked to a second study, of human thymus T cells. That investigation notes: Resections from corrective heart surgery supplied the thymus tissue. Highly overlapping thymic repertoires in unrelated individuals were reported by related research.

The chain is built from TRBV10-1 and TRBJ1-5; possible D gene TRBD1, 5 bases. The clonotype comes from a girl under three years old with a congenital heart defect. Sequencing was done on a sample of thymocytes. The CDR3 loop is CASSAGPSNQPQHF. The CDR3 coding sequence is TGCGCCAGCAGCGCGGGACCTAGCAATCAGCCCCAGCATTTT.